This T cell receptor (beta chain) was captured by sequencing in a study of blood T cell repertoires in COVID-19. With V trimmed by 1 base and J by 5 bases, 2 bases remained unmatched. Per the germline V gene, CDR1 is PRHDT and CDR2 is FYEKMQ (reference sequence). The CDR3 covers 13 residues. Sequencing used immunoSEQ multiplex PCR; TCRdb keeps in-frame clones, though not all of them. The sample includes around 94,000 clones, 75% to 95% of them seen just once. The sample consisted of peripheral blood. The V gene is TRBV13, the J gene TRBJ2-7; 7 bases agree with TRBD2. The origin of this receptor is a man younger than 30 with acute or convalescent COVID-19. This CDR3 reads CASSLESGDEQYF. The CDR3, as DNA: TGTGCCAGCAGCTTAGAGAGCGGGGACGAGCAGTACTTC.